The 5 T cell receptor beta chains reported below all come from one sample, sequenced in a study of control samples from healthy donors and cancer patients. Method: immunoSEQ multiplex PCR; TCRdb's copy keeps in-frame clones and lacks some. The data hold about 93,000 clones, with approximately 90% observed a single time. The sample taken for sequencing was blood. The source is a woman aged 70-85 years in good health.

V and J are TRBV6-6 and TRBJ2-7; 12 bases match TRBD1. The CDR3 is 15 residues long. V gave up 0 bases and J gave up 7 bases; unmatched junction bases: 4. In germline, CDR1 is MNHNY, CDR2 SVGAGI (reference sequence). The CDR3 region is CASSYSGQGAEEQYF. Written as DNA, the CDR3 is TGTGCCAGCAGTTACTCGGGACAGGGGGCCGAAGAGCAGTACTTC.

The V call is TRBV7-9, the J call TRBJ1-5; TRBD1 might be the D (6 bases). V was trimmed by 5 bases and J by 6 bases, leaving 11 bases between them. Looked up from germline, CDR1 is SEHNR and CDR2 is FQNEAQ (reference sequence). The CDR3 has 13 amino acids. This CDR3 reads CASSNRVGQPQHF. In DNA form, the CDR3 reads TGTGCCAGCAGCAACAGGGTAGGTCAGCCCCAGCATTTT. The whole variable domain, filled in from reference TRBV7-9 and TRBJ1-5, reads DTGVSQNPRHKITKRGQNVTFRCDPISEHNRLYWYRQTLGQGPEFLTYFQNEAQLEKSRLLSDRFSAERPKGSFSTLEIQRTEQGDSAMYLCASSNRVGQPQHFGDGTRLSIL.

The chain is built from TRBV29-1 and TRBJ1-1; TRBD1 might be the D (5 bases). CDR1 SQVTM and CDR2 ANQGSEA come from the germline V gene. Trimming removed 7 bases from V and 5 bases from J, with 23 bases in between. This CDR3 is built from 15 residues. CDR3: CSGSESQGRYTEAFF. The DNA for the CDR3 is TGCAGCGGATCAGAGAGTCAGGGTAGATATACTGAAGCTTTCTTT.

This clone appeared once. The CDR3 loop is CAWSVGLTGHEQYF. The CDR3 bases are TGTGCCTGGAGTGTAGGCTTAACCGGCCACGAGCAGTACTTC. V is TRBV30 and J is TRBJ2-7; no clear D gene. Germline V gives CDR1 GTSNPN, CDR2 SVGIG (reference sequence). The ends were cut back, 0 bases at V and 5 bases at J, with 14 bases in the middle. The CDR3 loop spans 14 amino acids.

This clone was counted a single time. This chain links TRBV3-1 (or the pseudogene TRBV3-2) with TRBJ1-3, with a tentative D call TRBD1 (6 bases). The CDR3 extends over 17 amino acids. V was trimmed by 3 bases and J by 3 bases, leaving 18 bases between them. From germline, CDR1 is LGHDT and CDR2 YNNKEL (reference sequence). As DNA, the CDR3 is TGTGCCAGCAGCCAGGCTCTTACAGGGAACATTGGAAACACCATATATTTT. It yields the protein CASSQALTGNIGNTIYF.